This T cell receptor beta chain derives from a study of blood T cell repertoires in COVID-19. TCRdb keeps only in-frame clones here, not all; method: immunoSEQ multiplex PCR. This table has about 150,000 clones, 70% to 90% appearing once. The CDR3 extends over 16 amino acids. V dropped 4 bases and J dropped 9; count of bases not matched to a gene: 13. The V gene's germline CDR1 is SGHKS and CDR2 YYEKEE (reference sequence). The receptor's source is a man aged 60 to 75 with active or convalescent COVID-19. Source material: peripheral blood. The V call is TRBV5-5, the J call TRBJ2-1; 10 bases line up with TRBD1. CDR3 loop: CASSLGTGVGSGEQFF. DNA for the CDR3: TGTGCCAGCAGCCTTGGGACAGGGGTGGGTTCTGGTGAGCAGTTCTTC.